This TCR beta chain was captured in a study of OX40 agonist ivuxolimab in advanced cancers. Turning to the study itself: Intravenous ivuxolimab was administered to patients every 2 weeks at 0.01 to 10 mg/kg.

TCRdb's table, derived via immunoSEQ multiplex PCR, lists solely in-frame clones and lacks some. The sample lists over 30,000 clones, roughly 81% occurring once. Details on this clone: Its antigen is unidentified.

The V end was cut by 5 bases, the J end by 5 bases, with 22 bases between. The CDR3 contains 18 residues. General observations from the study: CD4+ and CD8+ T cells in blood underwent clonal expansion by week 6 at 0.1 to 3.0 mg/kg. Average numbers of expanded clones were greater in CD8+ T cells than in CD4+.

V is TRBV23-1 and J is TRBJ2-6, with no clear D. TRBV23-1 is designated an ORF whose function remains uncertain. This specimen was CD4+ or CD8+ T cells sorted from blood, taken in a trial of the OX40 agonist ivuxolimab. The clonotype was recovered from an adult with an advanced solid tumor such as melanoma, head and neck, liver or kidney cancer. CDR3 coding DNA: TGCGCCAGCAGTGAGTATGATACGCAACAAAGTCGGGCCAACGTCCTGACTTTC. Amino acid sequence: CASSEYDTQQSRANVLTF.